This passage covers 24 T cell receptor beta chains from one sample sequenced in a study of spatial heterogeneity in lung cancer (dated by TCRdb to the late 2010s). The time point label, as the study defines it: sample taken at primary tumor resection. Library method: 5' RACE. The sequencing machine was a NextSeq 500. TCRdb reprocessed the public reads (quality trimming at Q25 with fastp, clone calling with MiXCR) and kept in-frame beta chains. Each CDR3 protein appears once, grouped with its most common genes and DNA. The sample table records some 100,000 distinct CDR3 sequences; approximately 12% of these occur just once. About 38% of the sample goes to the ten largest clones. The source was PBMCs, collected at surgery. These receptors were obtained from a male donor with early-stage non-small cell lung cancer.

This clonotype was seen more than once but under ten times. The chain carries TRBV7-9 and TRBJ1-4; D remains ambiguous. V lost 4 bases to trimming and J lost 5 bases, with 11 bases between them. Germline V lookup: CDR1 SEHNR, CDR2 FQNEAQ (reference sequence). The CDR3 covers 14 residues. CDR3 loop: CASSYGARNEKLFF. As DNA, the CDR3 is TGTGCCAGCAGCTATGGCGCTCGGAATGAAAAACTGTTTTTT.

CDR3 sequence: CASNWEGQALAKNIQYF. In nucleotides, the CDR3 is TGTGCCAGCAATTGGGAAGGACAGGCGTTAGCCAAAAACATTCAGTACTTC. The chain is built from TRBV12-3 or TRBV12-4 and TRBJ2-4, with 7 bases aligning to TRBD1. The CDR3 has 17 residues. V lost 7 bases to trimming and J lost 0 bases; unmatched junction nucleotides: 12.

This clonotype was detected only a few times. This sequence joins TRBV6-2 or TRBV6-3 and TRBJ1-5; 7 nucleotides match TRBD1. The trim removed 6 bases at V and 2 bases at J, leaving 10 bases unmatched. Germline V CDR1 and CDR2: MNHEY, SVGEGT. CDR3 length equals 16 residues. The CDR3 here is CASSTRGTDGNQPQHF. For the CDR3, the DNA is TGTGCCAGCAGCACGCGAGGGACAGATGGCAATCAGCCCCAGCATTTT.

This clonotype was detected ten times or more. The V and J genes are TRBV19 and TRBJ2-4; D assignment may be TRBD1 or TRBD2 (6 bases each). The CDR3 covers 16 residues. Trimming removed 1 base at V and 1 base at J, with 11 bases between. Germline assignment: CDR1 LNHDA and CDR2 SQIVND (reference sequence). CDR3 sequence (DNA): TGTGCCAGTAGTATAGTGGGGGGCATTGCCAAAAACATTCAGTACTTC. Translating gives CASSIVGGIAKNIQYF.

There are a few counts of this clonotype. The chain links TRBV7-2 to TRBJ2-5; 8 nucleotides align to TRBD2. The V segment lost 5 bases and the J segment 4 bases; nucleotides outside the gene matches: 12. The CDR3 has 16 residues. CDR1 is SGHTA, CDR2 FQGNSA, per germline. The CDR3 loop reads CASSPPRAGGGETQYF. CDR3 DNA sequence: TGTGCCAGCAGCCCGCCCCGGGCGGGGGGTGGAGAGACCCAGTACTTC.

The chain recombines TRBV30 with TRBJ1-4; D remains ambiguous. The CDR3 consists of 16 residues. CDR1 is GTSNPN, CDR2 SVGIG, per germline (reference sequence). V was trimmed by 0 bases and J by 3 bases, leaving 14 bases between them. The CDR3, as DNA: TGTGCCTGGAGTGTACTAAGGTTGCGGTCTAATGAAAAACTGTTTTTT. It specifies CAWSVLRLRSNEKLFF.

The rearrangement joins TRBV18 to TRBJ2-5, with 11 bases aligning to TRBD2. Unmatched junction bases numbered 4, after V lost 4 bases and J lost 0 bases. In germline, CDR1 is KGHSH, CDR2 LQKENI. The CDR3 contains 16 residues. The CDR3 sequence is CASSLRTSGYQETQYF. DNA for the CDR3: TGTGCCAGCTCACTTCGGACTAGCGGGTACCAAGAGACCCAGTACTTC.

The rearrangement joins TRBV14 to TRBJ2-3; TRBD1 matches at 9 bases. CDR3 length equals 15 residues. Germline assignment: CDR1 SGHDN and CDR2 FVKESK. V lost 4 bases to trimming and J lost 0 bases; unmatched junction nucleotides: 2. CDR3 coding DNA: TGTGCCAGCAGCCGGACAGGGGCAAGCACAGATACGCAGTATTTT. It translates to CASSRTGASTDTQYF.

This clonotype was detected a few times. One end of the junction fails to match germline, which may point to a read error. This chain joins TRBV20-1 and TRBJ2-1, with 10 bases that match TRBD2. The CDR3 spans 14 residues. Looked up from germline, CDR1 is DFQATT and CDR2 is SNEGSKA (reference sequence). CDR3 protein: CSAIGLAGVGEQFF. The CDR3 DNA reads as TGCAGCGCTATAGGCCTAGCGGGAGTTGGTGAGCAGTTCTTC.

This clonotype was seen many times. The J gene is TRBJ2-7, the V gene TRBV5-1; no definite D call. The CDR3 length is 13 residues. Germline lookup yields CDR1 SGHRS and CDR2 YFSETQ. Trimming removed 7 bases from V and 0 bases from J, with 11 bases in between. CDR3: CASGRDFSYEQYF. The CDR3 bases are TGCGCCAGCGGACGTGACTTCTCCTACGAGCAGTACTTC.

This clonotype was found many times. The rearrangement joins TRBV30 to TRBJ2-7, with D possibly being TRBD2 (6 bases). CDR1 and CDR2 (germline): GTSNPN, SVGIG (reference sequence). This CDR3 has 17 residues. The ends were cut back, 0 bases at V and 0 bases at J, with 18 bases in the middle. The CDR3 coding sequence is TGTGCCTGGAGTGTACGTCGAGTAGCGGCGAGCTCCTACGAGCAGTACTTC. Translating gives CAWSVRRVAASSYEQYF.

The J gene is TRBJ2-2, the V gene TRBV5-5; D gene uncertain. This CDR3 is built from 14 residues. V lost 4 bases and J 7 bases, leaving 14 bases between the germline ends. The germline CDR1 and CDR2 sequences are SGHKS and YYEKEE (reference sequence). The CDR3 coding sequence is TGTGCCAGCAGCCACCCTGCACGAGGCGGGGAGCTGTTTTTT. It specifies CASSHPARGGELFF. The full variable domain, in which reference TRBV5-5 and TRBJ2-2 provide the parts outside the CDR3, is DAGVTQSPTHLIKTRGQQVTLRCSPISGHKSVSWYQQVLGQGPQFIFQYYEKEERGRGNFPDRFSARQFPNYSSELNVNALLLGDSALYLCASSHPARGGELFFGEGSRLTVL.

V usage is TRBV5-6 and J usage is TRBJ1-5; D gene ambiguous. The CDR3 covers 14 residues. V lost 0 bases to trimming and J lost 4 bases, with 8 bases between them. Germline CDR1 and CDR2: SGHDT and YYEEEE. CDR3 protein: CASSLGVKNQPQHF. In DNA form, the CDR3 reads TGTGCCAGCAGCTTGGGGGTCAAAAATCAGCCCCAGCATTTT.

This clonotype was found a few times. The rearrangement joins TRBV7-3 to TRBJ2-3; D may be TRBD1 (6 bases). In germline, CDR1 is SGHTA, CDR2 FQGTGA. Trimming pared 4 bases from V and 1 base from J, leaving 9 bases between. The CDR3 runs to 14 residues. The chain's CDR3 is CASSWTARTDTQYF. The CDR3 bases are TGTGCCAGCAGCTGGACAGCCCGCACAGATACGCAGTATTTT.

A few counts support this clonotype. The V call is TRBV18, the J call TRBJ2-1, with D perhaps assigned TRBD1 or TRBD2 (5 bases each). The CDR3 runs 16 residues. Germline V lookup: CDR1 KGHSH, CDR2 LQKENI. The germline V and J ends were trimmed by 2 bases and 2 bases, with 13 bases remaining between them. In DNA form, the CDR3 reads TGTGCCAGCTCACCATCGGAGGCCAGGGCCTACAATGAGCAGTTCTTC. This sequence encodes CASSPSEARAYNEQFF.

This clonotype was observed a few times. The chain couples TRBV7-2 to TRBJ2-3; TRBD1 aligns across 9 bases. From germline, CDR1 is SGHTA and CDR2 FQGNSA. The CDR3 has 16 amino acids. J was trimmed by 3 bases and V by 5 bases; bases with no gene match: 9. The CDR3 spells CASSQEPGTGTDTQYF. CDR3 nucleotide sequence: TGTGCCAGCAGCCAAGAGCCCGGGACAGGGACAGATACGCAGTATTTT. Full variable domain (missing parts from reference TRBV7-2 and TRBJ2-3): GAGVSQSPSNKVTEKGKDVELRCDPISGHTALYWYRQSLGQGLEFLIYFQGNSAPDKSGLPSDRFSAERTGGSVSTLTIQRTQQEDSAVYLCASSQEPGTGTDTQYFGPGTRLTVL.

This clonotype was counted only a few times. The junction shows a germline mismatch at one end, possibly a read error. This chain links TRBV5-1 with TRBJ2-7; 8 positions agree with TRBD2. The CDR3 length is 16 residues. In germline, CDR1 is SGHRS, CDR2 YFSETQ. The CDR3: CASSLASSGASYEQYF. CDR3 DNA sequence: TGCGCCAGCAGTTTGGCGAGTAGCGGGGCCTCCTACGAGCAGTACTTC.

This clonotype was counted ten times or more. The chain uses TRBV7-2 and TRBJ2-1; 8 nucleotides match TRBD1. The germline V gene encodes CDR1 SGHTA and CDR2 FQGNSA. This CDR3 is 19 amino acids long. Trimming at V came to 2 bases and at J to 7 bases, leaving 19 bases not matched to a gene. The CDR3 loop is CASSLWAVIRDRTGNEQFF. The CDR3 DNA is TGTGCCAGCAGCTTATGGGCAGTCATCCGGGACAGGACGGGGAATGAGCAGTTCTTC.

This clonotype was recorded a few times. The rearrangement links TRBV20-1 to TRBJ2-3; tentatively, D is TRBD2 (6 bases). Trimming took off 3 bases at V and 0 bases at J, with 10 bases between the two ends. The CDR3 is 14 amino acids. Germline V gene data show CDR1 as DFQATT and CDR2 as SNEGSKA (reference sequence). The CDR3 nucleotides read TGCAGTGCTAGTGTTGGGACTAGCACAGATACGCAGTATTTT. It specifies CSASVGTSTDTQYF.

The chain employs TRBV20-1 and TRBJ1-6, with D unclear. CDR1 and CDR2 (germline): DFQATT, SNEGSKA (reference sequence). CDR3 length: 13 amino acids. Trimming removed 1 base from V and 9 bases from J, with 10 bases in between. CDR3 protein: CSARVRETSPLHF. As DNA, the CDR3 is TGCAGTGCTAGAGTGAGGGAGACTTCACCCCTCCACTTT.

There are a few counts of this clonotype. J is TRBJ2-1 and V is TRBV12-3 or TRBV12-4; a weak D match, TRBD2 (5 bases). With 2 bases removed from V and 5 bases from J, the gap between germline ends came to 10 bases. The CDR3 sequence is 14 residues long. CDR3 DNA: TGTGCCAGCAGTTTATTAAGGACTCACAATGAGCAGTTCTTC. Its protein product is CASSLLRTHNEQFF.

The CDR3 DNA sequence: TGTGCCAGCAGCAGAGGACAGGGGGAGCAAGAGACCCAGTACTTC. Protein: CASSRGQGEQETQYF. V usage is TRBV7-9 and J usage is TRBJ2-5, with 10 bases matching TRBD1. V shed 5 bases and J 2 bases; nucleotides not matched to a gene: 5. CDR1 and CDR2 (germline): SEHNR, FQNEAQ (reference sequence). The CDR3 runs to 15 residues.

The chain combines TRBV2 with TRBJ1-1; D is unresolved. The germline V gene has CDR1 SNHLY and CDR2 FYNNEI. V was trimmed by 4 bases and J by 1 base, leaving 7 bases between them. The CDR3 length is 13 residues. CDR3 loop: CASSVYGNTEAFF. The DNA of the CDR3 is TGTGCCAGCAGTGTGTACGGGAACACTGAAGCTTTCTTT.

This clonotype showed up just a few times. This chain's CDR3 is CASSETGTYREAQHF. The CDR3 region has the DNA TGTGCCAGCAGTGAAACCGGGACGTATAGGGAGGCCCAGCATTTT. This sequence joins TRBV6-1 and TRBJ1-5; D might be TRBD1 (5 bases). CDR3 length equals 15 residues. The germline V and J ends were trimmed by 2 bases and 11 bases, with 19 bases remaining between them. CDR1 and CDR2 (germline): MNHNS, SASEGT.